This TCR beta chain was profiled in a study of cytomegalovirus exposure and HLA in healthy donors. With 5 bases clipped from V and 5 bases from J, the junction kept 7 bases outside the gene matches. The germline gives CDR1 SGHVS, CDR2 FNYEAQ. This CDR3 is 15 amino acids long. The PCR had 60 Vbeta and 13 Jbeta primers. The protocol was immunoSEQ multiplex PCR, while the TCRdb copy is restricted to in-frame clones and leaves out a portion. The table shows tens of thousands of clones, with 83% occurring only once. Specimen: PBMCs. The clonotype comes from a young man in good health and CMV-seronegative. The rearrangement uses TRBV7-6 and TRBJ2-3; 10 nucleotides align to TRBD1. CDR3 loop: CASSAIGDRGDTQYF. The DNA of the CDR3 is TGTGCCAGCAGCGCGATTGGGGACAGGGGAGATACGCAGTATTTT.